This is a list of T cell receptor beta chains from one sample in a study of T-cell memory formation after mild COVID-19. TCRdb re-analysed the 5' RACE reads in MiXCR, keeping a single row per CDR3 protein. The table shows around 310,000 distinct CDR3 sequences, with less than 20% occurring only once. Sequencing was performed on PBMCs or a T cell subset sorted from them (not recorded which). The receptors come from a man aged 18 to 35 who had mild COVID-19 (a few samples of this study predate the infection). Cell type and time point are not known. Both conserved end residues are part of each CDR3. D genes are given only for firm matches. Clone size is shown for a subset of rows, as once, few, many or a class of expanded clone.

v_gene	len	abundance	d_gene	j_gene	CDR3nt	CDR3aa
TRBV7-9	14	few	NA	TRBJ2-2	TGTGCCAGCAGCTTCGGGGAGTACACCGGGGAGCTGTTTTTT	CASSFGEYTGELFF
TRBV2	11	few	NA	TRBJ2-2	TGTGCCAGCCAGGTTGGCGGGGAGCTGTTTTTT	CASQVGGELFF
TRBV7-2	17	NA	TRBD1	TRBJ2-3	TGTGCCAGCAGCACCACACCCGACAGGGGGGACACAGATACGCAGTATTTT	CASSTTPDRGDTDTQYF
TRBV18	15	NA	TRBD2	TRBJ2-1	TGTGCCAGCTCACCACCGCTAGCGGGGGAAGGTGAGCAGTTCTTC	CASSPPLAGEGEQFF
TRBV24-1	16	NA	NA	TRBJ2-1	TGTGCCACCAGCTCCTCGCCCCCCCCGCGGGGCAATGAGCAGTTCTTC	CATSSSPPPRGNEQFF
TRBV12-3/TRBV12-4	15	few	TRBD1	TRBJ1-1	TGTGCCAGCAGTTTGGATACAGGGGAAGACACTGAAGCTTTCTTT	CASSLDTGEDTEAFF
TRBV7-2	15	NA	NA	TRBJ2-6	TGTGCCAGCAGCCCTGGCTCGACCGGGGCCAACGTCCTGACTTTC	CASSPGSTGANVLTF
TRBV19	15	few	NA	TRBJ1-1	TGTGCCAGTAGTATAGCGGGCTCGGCCGCCGATGAAGCTTTCTTT	CASSIAGSAADEAFF
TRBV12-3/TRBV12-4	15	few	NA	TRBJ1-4	TGTGCCAGCAGTCCCGCGGGGGCGGTACGTGAAAAACTGTTTTTT	CASSPAGAVREKLFF
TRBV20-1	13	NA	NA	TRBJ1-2	TGCAGTGCTGACCAACAGGGCTCGGATGGCTACACCTTC	CSADQQGSDGYTF
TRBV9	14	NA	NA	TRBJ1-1	TGTGCCAGCAGCGAGGGGGGGATGAACACTGAAGCTTTCTTT	CASSEGGMNTEAFF
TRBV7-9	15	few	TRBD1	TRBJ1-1	TGTGCCAGCAGCTTTGGGACAGGGGGCCCCACTGAAGCTTTCTTT	CASSFGTGGPTEAFF
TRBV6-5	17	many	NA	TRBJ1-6	TGTGCCAGCAGTTATGGGTCCACCACCGACTATAATTCACCCCTCCACTTT	CASSYGSTTDYNSPLHF
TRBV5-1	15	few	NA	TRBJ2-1	TGCGCCAGCAGCCCCCAGGACCGCTCCTACAATGAGCAGTTCTTC	CASSPQDRSYNEQFF
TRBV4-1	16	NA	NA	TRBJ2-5	TGCGCCAGCAGCCAACCTAGTAAGGGCCTCCAAGAGACCCAGTACTTC	CASSQPSKGLQETQYF
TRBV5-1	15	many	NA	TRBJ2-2	TGCGCCAGCAGCTTCGGCAACGCGAACACCGGGGAGCTGTTTTTT	CASSFGNANTGELFF
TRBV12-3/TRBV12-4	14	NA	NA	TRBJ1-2	TGTGCCAGCAGACCCGGAGGCCCCAACTATGGCTACACCTTC	CASRPGGPNYGYTF